This T cell receptor (beta chain) is from a study of blood T cell repertoires in COVID-19. Original handling: Estimated nucleated cell counts came from reference gene primer amplification. Profiled with immunoSEQ multiplex PCR; TCRdb holds only in-frame clones, not every one. That table furnishes V, J and clone size, whereas the DNA furnished D and trimming. Of approximately 110,000 clones listed, 80% to 90% are singletons. V lost 7 bases and J lost 4; bases outside the gene matches: 21. The CDR3 contains 20 residues. The sample was peripheral blood. This TCR derives from a woman aged 80 or over with acute or convalescent COVID-19. The chain recombines TRBV23-1 with TRBJ2-2; 10 bases line up with TRBD2. TRBV23-1 is annotated as an ORF whose role is uncertain. DNA for the CDR3: TGCGCCAGCACCCAGGCGGGACAGGAGAAGACTAGCGGGTTCACCGGGGAGCTGTTTTTT. Translation gives CASTQAGQEKTSGFTGELFF.